This T cell receptor beta chain was identified during a study of Ad26.COV2.S vaccination and SARS-CoV-2 variants. Note on this clone: Other DNA sequences in the sample encode the same CDR3.

The treatment denotes: some 20 received Ad26.COV2.S at low or high dose, single or two shots; several received placebo; per-sample allocation not given. Sample collection was performed on day 63 after the first vaccine or placebo injection. The CDR3 totals 14 residues. Trimming left V 6 bases short and J 1 base short, with 12 bases between. Germline CDR1 reads KGHSH; CDR2 reads LQKENI. Data came from immunoSEQ multiplex PCR; TCRdb stores just in-frame clones and leaves some out. Of about 220,000 clones listed, around 87% are singletons. This sequence originates from a person between 18 and 60 years old who received the Ad26.COV2.S COVID-19 vaccine or a placebo. The specimen comprised peripheral blood, sampled in a trial of Ad26.COV2.S vaccine versus placebo. The chain combines TRBV18 with TRBJ1-1, with a weak D call TRBD1 (5 bases). CDR3 sequence (DNA): TGTGCCAGCTCCCCGGGACGGGAGAACACTGAAGCTTTCTTT. It translates to CASSPGRENTEAFF.